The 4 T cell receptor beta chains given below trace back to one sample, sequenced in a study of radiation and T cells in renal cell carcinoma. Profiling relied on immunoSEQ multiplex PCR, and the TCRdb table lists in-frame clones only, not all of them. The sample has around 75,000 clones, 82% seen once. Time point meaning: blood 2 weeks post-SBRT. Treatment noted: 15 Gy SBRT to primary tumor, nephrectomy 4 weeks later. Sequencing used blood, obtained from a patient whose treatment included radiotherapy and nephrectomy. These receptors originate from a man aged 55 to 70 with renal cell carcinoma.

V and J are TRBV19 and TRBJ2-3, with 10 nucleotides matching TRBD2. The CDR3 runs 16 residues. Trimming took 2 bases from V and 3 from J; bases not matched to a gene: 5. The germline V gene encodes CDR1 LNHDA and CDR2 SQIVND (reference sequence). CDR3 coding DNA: TGTGCCAGTAGTATATCTGCTAGCGGGGGAACAGATACGCAGTATTTT. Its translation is CASSISASGGTDTQYF.

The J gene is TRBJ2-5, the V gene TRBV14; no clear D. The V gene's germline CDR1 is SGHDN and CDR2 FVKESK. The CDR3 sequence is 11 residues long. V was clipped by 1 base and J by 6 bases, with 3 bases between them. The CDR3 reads CASSQVQTQYF. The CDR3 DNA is TGTGCCAGCAGCCAAGTACAGACCCAGTACTTC.

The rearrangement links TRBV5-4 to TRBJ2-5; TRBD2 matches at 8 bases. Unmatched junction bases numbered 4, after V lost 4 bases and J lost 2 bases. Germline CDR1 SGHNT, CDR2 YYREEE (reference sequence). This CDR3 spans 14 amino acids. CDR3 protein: CASSAGGAQETQYF. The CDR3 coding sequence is TGTGCCAGCAGCGCCGGGGGGGCGCAAGAGACCCAGTACTTC.

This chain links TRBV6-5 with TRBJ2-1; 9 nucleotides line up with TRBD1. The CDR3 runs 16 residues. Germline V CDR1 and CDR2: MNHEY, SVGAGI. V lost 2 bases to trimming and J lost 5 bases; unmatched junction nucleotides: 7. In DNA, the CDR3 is TGTGCCAGCAGTTACCTCGGGACAGGGAGGCACAATGAGCAGTTCTTC. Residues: CASSYLGTGRHNEQFF.